A selection of T cell receptor beta chains follows, all from one sample in a study of PD-L1 blockade in urothelial cancer. Profiling relied on immunoSEQ multiplex PCR, and the TCRdb table lists in-frame clones only, not all of them. Of around 66,000 clones listed, 88% are singletons. The sequencing used PBMCs, collected around atezolizumab (anti-PD-L1) treatment. These receptors were taken from a man in his 60s with urothelial cancer. Each CDR3 is given with its conserved first and last residue.

TRBV5-6	TRBJ1-6	CASSLFWGPMVYNSPLHF
TRBV4-3	TRBJ2-7	CASSPTTTGTKGHEQYF
TRBV2	TRBJ2-7	CASEGQEDYEQYF
TRBV6-5	TRBJ2-5	CASRLSQDRHDQYF
TRBV5-1	TRBJ2-1	CASRTGVSYNEQFF
TRBV6-4	TRBJ2-1	CASSDRAGGFNEQFF
TRBV2	TRBJ1-4	CASSTNSLPNEKLFF
TRBV10-3	TRBJ1-1	CAISESNEAIMNTEAFF
TRBV7-2	TRBJ2-3	CASSFPRGAGGSTDTQYF
TRBV29-1	TRBJ2-5	CSVAAYQETQYF
TRBV6-6	TRBJ1-1	CASSYKRPPSEAFF
TRBV19	TRBJ2-3	CASSISGGADTQYF
TRBV18	TRBJ2-1	CASSPGQKIFNEQFF
TRBV7-2	TRBJ2-2	CASSLEAGGLNTGELFF
TRBV19	TRBJ2-6	CASKTSGRSGANVLTF
TRBV28	TRBJ2-7	CASSSMGQYHEQYF
TRBV25-1	TRBJ2-2	CASSEYRTSSTGELFF
TRBV10-2	TRBJ2-3	CASGEADTQYF
TRBV7-2	TRBJ2-1	CASSLAQGVPEQFF
TRBV9	TRBJ1-3	CASSPRPGTDSSGNTIYF
TRBV5-1	TRBJ1-1	CASSSEQGRHTEAFF
TRBV27	TRBJ2-1	CASRLTGGGYNEQFF
TRBV28	TRBJ1-2	CASSLQGVSYGYTF
TRBV11-3	TRBJ1-2	CASSLQGHYGYTF
TRBV19	TRBJ1-3	CASSKDSDSGNTIYF
TRBV7-9	TRBJ2-7	CASSSQQTEQYF
TRBV7-3	TRBJ1-2	CASSRDPGGAGYTF
TRBV18	TRBJ2-7	CASSPPTGYSGEQYF
TRBV7-2	TRBJ1-2	CASSLGGDLIGGYTF
TRBV7-2	TRBJ2-1	CASNIQGRGYNEQFF
TRBV5-4	TRBJ1-5	CASSLDWAGEPDQPQHF
TRBV9	TRBJ1-2	CASSGQGDYGYTF
TRBV29-1	TRBJ2-1	CRADRGPGVEQFF
TRBV2	TRBJ2-7	CASSVLAGDEQYF
TRBV4-2	TRBJ2-7	CASSQDRAAGGLGSYEQYF
TRBV7-2	TRBJ2-7	CASSSLTRGEQYF
TRBV28	TRBJ1-3	CASSLGGQSYVHTIYF
TRBV19	TRBJ2-2	CASSIGLAGGTGELFF
TRBV10-2	TRBJ2-1	CASSRLAGANEQFF